This paragraph covers one T cell receptor beta chain sequence. V lost 2 bases and J 5 bases, leaving 6 bases between the germline ends. The CDR3 runs 12 residues. Germline CDR1 is ENHRY and CDR2 is SYGVKD. TCRdb's copy holds only in-frame clones and misses some; the assay was immunoSEQ multiplex PCR. The table lists 75,000 to 80,000 clones, under 90% of them singletons. This sample is drawn from a study of T cell responses to AZD1222 COVID-19 vaccine. The receptor was isolated from an adult who received the AZD1222 COVID-19 vaccine. The material was peripheral blood, obtained 28 days after the second AZD1222 dose. V is TRBV10-3 and J is TRBJ1-2; D remains ambiguous. This CDR3 is CAISEAEYGYTF. The DNA for the CDR3 is TGTGCCATCAGTGAGGCAGAATATGGCTACACCTTC.